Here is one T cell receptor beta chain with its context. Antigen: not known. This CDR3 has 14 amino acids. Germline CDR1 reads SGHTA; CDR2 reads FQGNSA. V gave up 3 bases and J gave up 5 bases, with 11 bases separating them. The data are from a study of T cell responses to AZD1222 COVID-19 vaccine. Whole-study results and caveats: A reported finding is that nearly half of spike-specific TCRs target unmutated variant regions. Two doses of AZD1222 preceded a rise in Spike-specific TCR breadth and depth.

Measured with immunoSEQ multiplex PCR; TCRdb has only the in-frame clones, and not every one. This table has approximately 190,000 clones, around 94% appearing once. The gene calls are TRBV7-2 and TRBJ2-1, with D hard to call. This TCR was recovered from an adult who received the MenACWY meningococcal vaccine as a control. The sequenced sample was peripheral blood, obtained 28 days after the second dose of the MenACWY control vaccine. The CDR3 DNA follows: TGTGCCAGCAGCTTCCTCAGAAAAAACAATGAGCAGTTCTTC. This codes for CASSFLRKNNEQFF.